What follows are 14 T cell receptor beta chains derived from one specimen sequenced in a study of blood T cell repertoires in COVID-19. The method was immunoSEQ multiplex PCR; TCRdb's version includes in-frame clones alone and lacks a portion of them. The sample shows 120,000 or so clones, about 85% of them seen only once. The material sequenced was peripheral blood. The receptors stem from a man aged 55-75 years with acute or convalescent COVID-19.

This sequence joins TRBV27 and TRBJ2-7; no definite D call. The CDR3 length is 14 residues. The germline V gene has CDR1 MNHEY and CDR2 SMNVEV (reference sequence). Trimming pared 2 bases from V and 1 base from J, leaving 9 bases between. The CDR3 is CASSLVSASYEQYF. DNA of the CDR3: TGTGCCAGCAGTTTAGTATCTGCGTCCTACGAGCAGTACTTC.

This sequence joins TRBV19 and TRBJ2-1, with 8 bases lining up with TRBD2. After removal of 3 bases from V and 6 bases from J, the junction contained 4 bases not matched to a gene. This CDR3 has 14 amino acids. CDR1 is LNHDA and CDR2 is SQIVND in the germline V gene (reference sequence). This CDR3 is CASSMSGGTNEQFF. The CDR3 nucleotides read TGTGCCAGTAGTATGTCGGGAGGGACCAATGAGCAGTTCTTC.

This sequence joins TRBV27 and TRBJ1-5; 7 bases fit TRBD1. Germline lookup yields CDR1 MNHEY and CDR2 SMNVEV (reference sequence). Unmatched junction bases numbered 11, after V lost 6 bases and J lost 0 bases. The CDR3 contains 17 residues. CDR3 sequence reads: CASRLGTALYSNQPQHF. CDR3 in DNA: TGTGCCAGCAGACTCGGGACAGCCCTTTATAGCAATCAGCCCCAGCATTTT.

This clone has only a few counts. The J gene is TRBJ1-6, the V gene TRBV30; 10 positions match TRBD1. Germline trimming cut 3 bases from V and 7 bases from J; bases unmatched to any gene: 21. The CDR3 sequence is 20 residues long. Germline CDR1 reads GTSNPN; CDR2 reads SVGIG (reference sequence). CDR3 residues: CAWSPSRSVPGQGWNSPLHF. CDR3 nucleotides: TGTGCCTGGAGCCCTAGCAGAAGTGTCCCGGGACAGGGGTGGAATTCACCCCTCCACTTT.

The chain combines TRBV3-1 (or the pseudogene TRBV3-2) with TRBJ2-4; a possible D gene is TRBD2 (5 bases). Germline V gene data show CDR1 as LGHDT and CDR2 as YNNKEL (reference sequence). V was trimmed by 2 bases and J by 1 base, leaving 12 bases between them. CDR3 length: 16 amino acids. This CDR3 reads CASSQPGLGAKNIQYF. DNA for the CDR3: TGTGCCAGCAGCCAACCGGGGTTAGGGGCCAAAAACATTCAGTACTTC.

This sequence joins TRBV24-1 and TRBJ1-2, with 9 bases identical to TRBD1. Germline V gene sequence: CDR1 KGHDR, CDR2 SFDVKD. The CDR3 has 13 residues. V shed 5 bases, J shed 4 bases, and the junction held 1 base outside the gene matches. The CDR3 nucleotides are TGTGCCACCAGTGGGGGACAGGGCTATGGCTACACCTTC. This gives the protein CATSGGQGYGYTF.

J is TRBJ2-7 and V is TRBV7-9, with 8 positions matching TRBD2. The germline V gene encodes CDR1 SEHNR and CDR2 FQNEAQ (reference sequence). The CDR3 length is 14 residues. V was clipped by 2 bases and J by 2 bases; unmatched bases: 2. The CDR3 nucleotides read TGTGCCAGCAGCTTACAGCGGGAGACCTACGAGCAGTACTTC. Translation gives CASSLQRETYEQYF.

CDR3 loop: CASSSGTSAEQFF. The CDR3 nucleotides are TGTGCCAGCAGTTCAGGGACTAGTGCTGAGCAGTTCTTC. This chain connects TRBV7-9 to TRBJ2-1, with 8 bases fitting TRBD2. This CDR3 is 13 amino acids long. From germline, CDR1 is SEHNR and CDR2 FQNEAQ (reference sequence). Trimming removed 6 bases from V and 9 bases from J; junction bases left unmatched: 7.

The rearrangement joins TRBV15 to TRBJ1-1; 9 bases match TRBD1. The CDR3 covers 15 residues. Germline V CDR1 and CDR2: LNHNV, YYDKDF (reference sequence). Trimming cost V 3 bases and J 1 base; bases outside gene matches: 3. CDR3 protein: CATSSPGQGNTEAFF. CDR3 coding DNA: TGTGCCACCAGCAGTCCGGGACAGGGGAACACTGAAGCTTTCTTT.

This clone was counted once. The rearrangement joins TRBV7-8 to TRBJ1-6, with a weak D call TRBD1 (5 bases). Germline CDR1 reads SGHVS; CDR2 reads FQNEAQ. The CDR3 length is 15 residues. V lost 5 bases, J lost 9 bases, and 17 bases lay in between. The CDR3 sequence: CASSAGRFISSPLHF. The CDR3 DNA follows: TGTGCCAGCAGCGCGGGGCGGTTTATAAGTTCACCCCTCCACTTT.

This clone has a single count. DNA of the CDR3: TGTGCCAGTAGTATGTCTAGCGGGAGGGCCGAGACCCAGTACTTC. This gives the protein CASSMSSGRAETQYF. The chain has TRBV19 and TRBJ2-5, with 12 positions matching TRBD2. The CDR3 has 15 residues. The J segment lost 5 bases and the V segment lost 3 bases, leaving 4 bases of the junction unmatched. Germline-derived CDR1 and CDR2 are LNHDA and SQIVND (reference sequence).

This rearrangement joins TRBV30 to TRBJ1-4; D unresolved. Trimming shortened V by 4 bases and J by 1 base, and 10 bases separated the two germline ends. CDR1 and CDR2 (germline): GTSNPN, SVGIG (reference sequence). The CDR3 loop spans 14 amino acids. In DNA form, the CDR3 reads TGTGCCTGGACAGGTTTCGGAACTAATGAAAAACTGTTTTTT. This codes for CAWTGFGTNEKLFF.

The chain is built from TRBV28 and TRBJ1-2, with 9 bases fitting TRBD1. Germline CDR1 reads MDHEN; CDR2 reads SYDVKM. V lost 6 bases to trimming and J lost 7 bases; unmatched junction nucleotides: 6. CDR3 length: 13 amino acids. Here the CDR3 reads CASSPGQGTGYTF. The CDR3 nucleotides read TGTGCCAGCAGCCCGGGACAGGGTACTGGCTACACCTTC.

The rearrangement links TRBV15 to TRBJ1-1; D not resolved. From germline, CDR1 is LNHNV and CDR2 YYDKDF (reference sequence). CDR3 size: 15 residues. Trimming took off 0 bases at V and 2 bases at J, with 10 bases between the two ends. The CDR3 spells CATSRDPRGNTEAFF. DNA of the CDR3: TGTGCCACCAGCAGAGATCCCAGAGGTAACACTGAAGCTTTCTTT.